Following are 24 T cell receptor beta chains from one sample sequenced in a study of blood T cells in healthy people across ages. Combining a sample-barcoded 5' primer with a J-beta primer mix, a second PCR ran for roughly 7 to 12 cycles. TCRdb ran MiXCR on the 5' RACE reads and lists one entry per CDR3 protein. The profile covers 1.5 million to 2 million distinct CDR3 sequences, with around 40% appearing a single time and around 23% taken by the ten largest. Sequencing input: blood. The source of these receptors is a human donor in good health.

This clonotype was counted ten times or more. The gene calls are TRBV7-2 and TRBJ2-5; TRBD2 might be the D (6 bases). CDR3 length: 13 amino acids. Per germline, CDR1 SGHTA and CDR2 FQGNSA. V lost 4 bases to trimming and J lost 2 bases, with 8 bases between them. CDR3 DNA sequence: TGTGCCAGCAGCTCGGGACTTCAAGAGACCCAGTACTTC. This codes for CASSSGLQETQYF.

This chain joins TRBV20-1 and TRBJ1-2, with TRBD1 matching over 9 bases. Looked up from germline, CDR1 is DFQATT and CDR2 is SNEGSKA (reference sequence). The length of the CDR3 is 17 residues. After removal of 0 bases from V and 4 bases from J, the junction contained 12 bases not matched to a gene. The CDR3 is CSARDLGTGTNLYGYTF. The CDR3 coding sequence is TGCAGTGCTAGAGATCTCGGGACAGGGACCAACCTCTATGGCTACACCTTC.

The chain employs TRBV11-2 and TRBJ1-2; possible D gene TRBD1, 5 bases. The V end lost 5 bases, the J end lost 5 bases, and 15 bases lay between the germline ends. Germline lookup yields CDR1 SGHAT and CDR2 FQNNGV. The CDR3 has 14 amino acids. The CDR3 DNA sequence: TGTGCCAGCAGCCCCGGGGGGTGGATGTATGGCTACACCTTC. It codes for CASSPGGWMYGYTF.

As to this clonotype: One end of the junction does not line up with germline, which may come from a read error. The chain is built from TRBV28 and TRBJ1-1; 7 bases fit TRBD1. The CDR3 is 14 residues long. From germline, CDR1 is MDHEN and CDR2 SYDVKM. CDR3: CASSLGQVNTGAFF. The CDR3 nucleotides are TGTGCCAGCAGTTTAGGACAGGTGAACACTGGAGCTTTCTTT. The whole variable domain, remainder taken from reference TRBV28 and TRBJ1-1, is DVKVTQSSRYLVKRTGEKVFLECVQDMDHENMFWYRQDPGLGLRLIYFSYDVKMKEKGDIPEGYSVSREKKERFSLILESASTNQTSMYLCASSLGQVNTGAFFGQGTRLTVV.

The gene calls are TRBV10-3 and TRBJ2-1, with D maybe TRBD1 (6 bases). Per the germline V gene, CDR1 is ENHRY and CDR2 is SYGVKD. Trimming stripped 6 bases from V and 0 bases from J, with 18 bases between. The CDR3 runs 17 residues. This CDR3 reads CAISPRIQGSSYNEQFF. CDR3 nucleotide sequence: TGTGCCATCAGCCCTAGAATACAGGGAAGCTCCTACAATGAGCAGTTCTTC.

This clonotype showed up just a few times. The genes are TRBV7-3 and TRBJ2-1; 14 positions match TRBD2. V lost 4 bases to trimming and J lost 13 bases; unmatched junction nucleotides: 6. Germline loops: CDR1 SGHTA, CDR2 FQGTGA. The CDR3 totals 14 residues. The CDR3 region is CASSSRLAGGVQFF. DNA for the CDR3: TGTGCCAGCAGCTCTAGACTAGCGGGGGGGGTACAGTTCTTC. Using reference TRBV7-3 and TRBJ2-1 for the parts outside the CDR3, the full variable domain is GAGVSQTPSNKVTEKGKYVELRCDPISGHTALYWYRQSLGQGPEFLIYFQGTGAADDSGLPNDRFFAVRPEGSVSTLKIQRTERGDSAVYLCASSSRLAGGVQFFGPGTRLTVL.

This clonotype occurred once. At one end the junction does not follow the germline gene, possibly because of a read error. This sequence joins TRBV7-2 and TRBJ1-1; D ambiguous. The CDR3 runs 13 residues. Germline V gene lookup returns CDR1 SGHTA and CDR2 FQGNSA. This CDR3 reads CASSLQLNTGAFF. The CDR3 DNA reads TGTGCCAGCAGCCTACAGTTGAACACTGGAGCTTTCTTT.

This clonotype was detected only a few times. V usage is TRBV6-5 and J usage is TRBJ1-2; possible D gene TRBD1, 5 bases. V lost 5 bases, J lost 7 bases, and 17 bases lay in between. Germline values: CDR1 MNHEY, CDR2 SVGAGI. This CDR3 comprises 14 residues. CDR3 DNA: TGTGCCAGCAGTCCCAGCGGCAGGGCGGGTGGCTACACCTTC. Its protein is CASSPSGRAGGYTF.

This clonotype was observed a few times. This chain connects TRBV5-5 to TRBJ2-1; TRBD1 might be the D (5 bases). Trimming stripped 4 bases from V and 5 bases from J, with 16 bases between. The germline gives CDR1 SGHKS, CDR2 YYEKEE (reference sequence). This CDR3 contains 15 residues. The CDR3 DNA is TGTGCCAGCAGCGCCACAGGTACTGGGAACAATGAGCAGTTCTTC. Translating it yields CASSATGTGNNEQFF.

The chain carries TRBV12-3 or TRBV12-4 and TRBJ1-1; the D gene is possibly TRBD1 (5 bases). Trimming cost V 10 bases and J 4 bases, with 16 bases left between them. This CDR3 is built from 13 residues. The CDR3 DNA reads as TGTGCCACCAAGAGGGGCGTTGGCACTGAAGCTTTCTTT. This encodes CATKRGVGTEAFF.

With regard to this clonotype: An end of the junction does not agree with germline; a read error may underlie this. This chain connects TRBV5-5 to TRBJ2-1; 7 nucleotides line up with TRBD1. The CDR3 totals 16 residues. CDR1 SGHKS and CDR2 YYEKEE come from the germline V gene (reference sequence). The CDR3: CTSSSMTGQSYNEQFF. In nucleotides, the CDR3 is TGTACCAGCAGCTCCATGACGGGACAGTCCTACAATGAGCAGTTCTTC.

Details on this clonotype: The junction shows a germline mismatch at one end, possibly a read error. The chain joins TRBV3-1 to TRBJ1-2; unclear D gene. This CDR3 spans 12 amino acids. In germline, CDR1 is LGHDT, CDR2 YNNKEL (reference sequence). This CDR3 reads CASSQVRNGDTF. The DNA of the CDR3 is TGTGCCAGCAGCCAAGTGAGGAATGGCGACACCTTC. The whole variable domain, remainder taken from reference TRBV3-1 and TRBJ1-2, is DTAVSQTPKYLVTQMGNDKSIKCEQNLGHDTMYWYKQDSKKFLKIMFSYNNKELIINETVPNRFSPKSPDKAHLNLHINSLELGDSAVYFCASSQVRNGDTFGSGTRLTVV.

The chain combines TRBV11-2 with TRBJ2-7, with D uncertain. The ends were cut back, 3 bases at V and 1 base at J, with 10 bases in the middle. The CDR3 covers 14 residues. Germline V gene sequence: CDR1 SGHAT, CDR2 FQNNGV. CDR3 in amino acids: CASSFGFTSYEQYF. CDR3 DNA sequence: TGTGCCAGCAGCTTTGGTTTCACATCCTACGAGCAGTACTTC.

The gene calls are TRBV28 and TRBJ1-6, with D maybe TRBD1 (6 bases). V lost 6 bases and J 7 bases, leaving 13 bases between the germline ends. The CDR3 has 14 amino acids. Germline loops: CDR1 MDHEN, CDR2 SYDVKM. DNA of the CDR3: TGTGCCAGCAGGGTGACAGGAAAAAATTCACCCCTCCACTTT. As protein: CASRVTGKNSPLHF.

In its sample, this clonotype was seen a few times. The chain has TRBV20-1 and TRBJ1-1, with D uncertain. The CDR3 loop spans 13 amino acids. The V end lost 5 bases, the J end lost 0 bases, and 10 bases lay between the germline ends. Per the germline V gene, CDR1 is DFQATT and CDR2 is SNEGSKA (reference sequence). This chain's CDR3 is CSAAGSLNTEAFF. For the CDR3, the DNA is TGCAGTGCTGCGGGATCCTTGAACACTGAAGCTTTCTTT.

The CDR3 protein is CASRDGPPYGYTF. The CDR3 region has the DNA TGTGCCAGCAGGGACGGACCTCCCTATGGCTACACCTTC. The chain has TRBV6-2 or TRBV6-3 and TRBJ1-2; D uncertain. Germline V gene lookup returns CDR1 MNHEY and CDR2 SVGEGT. V was shortened by 6 bases and J by 4 bases, with 12 bases between the two germline ends. The CDR3 runs 13 residues.

This chain connects TRBV7-2 to TRBJ2-1; 7 bases are a match to TRBD1. The junction had 8 bases not matched to a gene; V was cut back by 6 bases and J by 0 bases. This CDR3 comprises 16 residues. CDR1 and CDR2 (germline): SGHTA, FQGNSA. The CDR3 DNA sequence: TGTGCCAGCAGAGGACCGGGACAGCGCTCCTACAATGAGCAGTTCTTC. The encoded protein is CASRGPGQRSYNEQFF.

CDR3 sequence (DNA): TGTGCCAGCAGCCTAGGGGAGGGCTATGGGGCCAACGTCCTGACTTTC. This translates into CASSLGEGYGANVLTF. The genes are TRBV12-3 or TRBV12-4 and TRBJ2-6; 7 nucleotides align to TRBD2. Trimming at V came to 6 bases and at J to 3 bases, leaving 8 bases not matched to a gene. The CDR3 consists of 16 residues.

This sequence joins TRBV4-3 and TRBJ1-2, with D possibly TRBD1 on 5 matching bases. CDR3 length: 15 residues. Trimming shortened V by 0 bases and J by 8 bases, and 16 bases separated the two germline ends. CDR1 is LGHNA and CDR2 is YSLEER in the germline V gene. The CDR3 region is CASSQERGGRGGYTF. The CDR3 bases are TGCGCCAGCAGCCAAGAAAGGGGAGGGAGAGGGGGCTACACCTTC.

This clonotype was seen only a few times. The genes are TRBV12-3 or TRBV12-4 and TRBJ2-3; 8 bases line up with TRBD1. J was trimmed by 0 bases and V by 0 bases; bases with no gene match: 11. The CDR3 runs 19 residues. The CDR3 DNA follows: TGTGCCAGCAGTTTAGCGCGCGGACAGGGCACCCCTAGCACAGATACGCAGTATTTT. Translated, it gives CASSLARGQGTPSTDTQYF.

CDR3 protein: CASSVALGQGQETQYF. In DNA form, the CDR3 reads TGTGCCAGCAGCGTAGCTTTGGGACAGGGCCAAGAGACCCAGTACTTC. This sequence joins TRBV9 and TRBJ2-5, with 9 bases fitting TRBD1. CDR3 length equals 16 residues. Germline V gene sequence: CDR1 SGDLS, CDR2 YYNGEE. V gave up 0 bases and J gave up 1 base; unmatched junction bases: 4.

The chain recombines TRBV6-5 with TRBJ1-2; maybe TRBD1 (5 bases). The CDR3 length is 14 residues. V lost 4 bases and J 8 bases, leaving 17 bases between the germline ends. CDR1 is MNHEY and CDR2 is SVGAGI in the germline V gene. The CDR3 loop reads CASSSTQSGAGYTF. The CDR3 nucleotides are TGTGCCAGCAGTTCCACTCAAAGCGGGGCCGGCTACACCTTC.

The rearrangement joins TRBV10-3 to TRBJ2-5; 13 nucleotides agree with TRBD2. V lost 4 bases and J lost 5; bases outside the gene matches: 4. Germline assignment: CDR1 ENHRY and CDR2 SYGVKD. CDR3 length: 15 amino acids. This CDR3 reads CAISGGLAGEETQYF. In nucleotides, the CDR3 is TGTGCCATCAGTGGAGGACTAGCGGGGGAGGAGACCCAGTACTTC.

There are a few counts of this clonotype. The chain combines TRBV24-1 with TRBJ1-5; D gene ambiguous. The CDR3 runs to 13 residues. Germline CDR1 KGHDR, CDR2 SFDVKD. Trimming shortened V by 3 bases and J by 3 bases, and 5 bases separated the two germline ends. The CDR3 DNA reads as TGTGCCACCAGTGATAGGGTCAATCAGCCCCAGCATTTT. Translated: CATSDRVNQPQHF.